These T cell receptor beta chains were read from a single sample in a study of T cell responses to AZD1222 COVID-19 vaccine. Sequenced by immunoSEQ multiplex PCR; TCRdb stores in-frame clones only, minus some. The sample includes more than 100,000 clones, around 86% of them seen just once. The specimen comprised peripheral blood, sampled on day 0 of AZD1222 vaccination. The receptors originated from an adult in good health. Both conserved end residues are part of each CDR3.

TRBV5-4	TRBJ2-1	CASRSDFPSSYNEQFF
TRBV29-1	TRBJ1-2	CSVEGVGYTF
TRBV27	TRBJ2-2	CASSFLTGFGELFF
TRBV7-2	TRBJ1-6	CASSSPPWNNSPLHF
TRBV2	TRBJ1-6	CASSDQGQGNNSPLHF
TRBV19	TRBJ2-5	CASSSGRDRRWETQYF
TRBV18	TRBJ1-1	CASSPPVPGGGTEAFF
TRBV7-9	TRBJ2-1	CASSFLRSAYNEQFF
TRBV6-5	TRBJ2-2	CASSFRQGADTGELFF
TRBV7-2	TRBJ2-5	CASSPYSGRAWETQYF
TRBV28	TRBJ1-2	CAIGGAGGSSNYGYTF
TRBV12-2	TRBJ2-5	CASRDAGTSGGIRPGGETQYF
TRBV10-3	TRBJ2-1	CAISESGLAYNEQFF
TRBV6-2/TRBV6-3	TRBJ2-2	CASSPTSGRIGTGELFF
TRBV5-4	TRBJ2-7	CASSWDRGSEQYF
TRBV5-4	TRBJ2-1	CASSLAWTSSYNEQFF
TRBV10-1	TRBJ2-4	CASSESGRGDIQYF
TRBV19	TRBJ1-1	CASSIDASRVTEAFF
TRBV2	TRBJ2-3	CASMGDTQYF
TRBV5-1	TRBJ2-7	CASSPAGTSGEKQYF
TRBV28	TRBJ2-7	CASSLRDEQYF
TRBV11-3	TRBJ1-6	CASSASHRPLYNSPLHF
TRBV19	TRBJ1-5	CASTGFNQPQHF
TRBV24-1	TRBJ2-5	CATSSAGPKLGETQYF
TRBV28	TRBJ2-7	CASNSGTGFHEQYF
TRBV27	TRBJ1-1	CASSQGPREVGEAFF
TRBV6-1	TRBJ2-2	CASSEVGQNTGELFF
TRBV4-1	TRBJ2-1	CASSRAGTGDNEQFF
TRBV6-5	TRBJ2-1	CASSSGIYNEQFF
TRBV19	TRBJ1-2	CARTKGIYGYTF
TRBV28	TRBJ1-2	CASSLETGGPYGYTF
TRBV4-1	TRBJ2-6	CASSPGYSGANVLTF
TRBV6-2/TRBV6-3	TRBJ2-1	CASSRSHGEQFF
TRBV6-2/TRBV6-3	TRBJ2-2	CASSPGRANTGELFF
TRBV5-6	TRBJ1-5	CASSSGQGGQPQHF
TRBV5-1	TRBJ2-2	CASSLVLGDTGELFF
TRBV2	TRBJ1-4	CASSLEKATNEKLFF
TRBV6-2/TRBV6-3	TRBJ2-4	CASSTTGTGRNIQYF
TRBV27	TRBJ1-1	CASRIRGNTEAFF
TRBV6-5	TRBJ2-7	CASKSSQGRDEQYF
TRBV6-2/TRBV6-3	TRBJ2-7	CASSYSHPGLGYEQYF
TRBV6-2/TRBV6-3	TRBJ2-1	CASSYPNGAGGVVLNYYEQFF
TRBV5-1	TRBJ2-3	CASSPERGAGGDTQYF
TRBV7-9	TRBJ2-5	CASSRGTGAQETQYF
TRBV4-2	TRBJ2-2	CASSPRDSDTGELFF
TRBV25-1	TRBJ2-7	CASSGVYEQYF
TRBV7-9	TRBJ1-1	CASSFGQANTEAFF
TRBV7-3	TRBJ2-1	CASSPTSTNEQFF
TRBV29-1	TRBJ1-1	CSVRRGTMNTEAFF
TRBV5-4	TRBJ2-1	CASSLATGGGAGEQFF
TRBV10-3	TRBJ2-2	CAISERTGELFF